This T cell receptor (beta chain) was captured by sequencing in a study of blood T cell repertoires in COVID-19. The CDR3 sequence is 15 residues long. Trimming took off 3 bases at V and 5 bases at J, with 16 bases between the two ends. Germline values: CDR1 LGHDT, CDR2 YNNKEL (reference sequence). Authors' processing steps: Counts of nucleated cells, estimated from reference gene primer amplification, were obtained. Some clones are missing from TCRdb's copy, which holds only in-frame ones; the method was immunoSEQ multiplex PCR. The V and J calls and clone size are taken from that table; D and trimming were inferred from the DNA. The repertoire holds over 100,000 clones, with around 90% as singletons.

The sequence was obtained from a man in his fifties or sixties with active COVID-19. The V and J genes are TRBV3-1 (or the pseudogene TRBV3-2) and TRBJ1-1; a weak D match, TRBD1 (6 bases). Material for sequencing was peripheral blood. This chain's CDR3 is CASSQMGGLDTEAFF. CDR3 nucleotide sequence: TGTGCCAGCAGCCAGATGGGGGGGCTTGATACTGAAGCTTTCTTT.